The TCR beta chain under discussion was sequenced for a study of T cells in Graves' hyperthyroidism and ophthalmopathy. At the level of the study: Peripheral blood specimens were obtained at initial diagnosis, prior to any treatment. Study-level points and caveats: Most thyroid-expanded clonotypes above 0.001 were also found in blood.

This clonotype came up many times. Its target is unknown. Germline CDR1 reads SQVTM; CDR2 reads ANQGSEA. Trimming at V came to 6 bases and at J to 2 bases, leaving 4 bases not matched to a gene. This CDR3 region has 13 residues. The CDR3 regions of TCR beta were amplified from RNA transcripts. During a first-round RT-PCR of the TCR CDR3, the HTBI primer set was used. TCRdb reprocessed the multiplex PCR reads via MiXCR and lists one record per CDR3 protein. The table shows over 250,000 distinct CDR3 sequences, with less than 30% occurring only once. Diagnoses used clinical symptoms, serum thyroxine and TRAb, thyroid ultrasound and orbital computed tomography. Before ophthalmopathy appeared, progressors gave blood at initial hyperthyroidism diagnosis.

The source material was blood. The genes are TRBV29-1 and TRBJ2-7, with 10 bases aligning to TRBD2. The receptor was isolated from a man aged 40-50 years with Graves' hyperthyroidism that later progressed to Graves' ophthalmopathy. CDR3: CSVLAGATYEQYF. The CDR3 coding sequence is TGCAGCGTCCTAGCGGGAGCCACCTACGAGCAGTACTTC.